Listed here are 18 T cell receptor beta chains from one sample, sequenced in a study of identical twins. TCRdb processed the 5' RACE reads anew with MiXCR; each CDR3 protein has one entry. The table lists hundreds of thousands of distinct CDR3 sequences, about 20% of them singletons. The data were also submitted as part of a second study, on T cells expressing NK-cell markers.

The sequenced sample was PBMCs. All receptors derive from a woman younger than 30 in good health.

The DNA for the CDR3 is TGCGCCAGCAGCTTTATCGGGGGAAGTACTTACGAGCAGTACTTC. Translation: CASSFIGGSTYEQYF. This chain connects TRBV5-1 to TRBJ2-7, with D tentatively TRBD2 (6 bases). CDR1 is SGHRS and CDR2 is YFSETQ in the germline V gene. V lost 2 bases and J 4 bases, leaving 16 bases between the germline ends. The length of the CDR3 is 15 residues.

J is TRBJ1-2 and V is TRBV20-1; D is perhaps TRBD1 (6 bases). In germline, CDR1 is DFQATT, CDR2 SNEGSKA (reference sequence). This CDR3 is built from 12 residues. V lost 4 bases, J lost 2 bases, and 8 bases lay in between. The CDR3, as DNA: TGCAGTGCTAAGACAGGCAACTATGGCTACACCTTC. This translates into CSAKTGNYGYTF.

This clonotype was picked up many times. The junction departs from germline at one end; a sequencing error may be responsible. The rearrangement uses TRBV5-1 and TRBJ1-5; D unclear. This CDR3 has 13 amino acids. CDR1 and CDR2 from the germline V gene are SGHRS and YFSETQ. Here the CDR3 reads CASSLGPNQPQHF. The CDR3 DNA reads TGTGCCAGCAGCTTAGGCCCCAATCAGCCCCAGCATTTT.

The chain has TRBV6-2 or TRBV6-3 and TRBJ2-7; D not certain. Germline CDR1 MNHEY, CDR2 SVGEGT. The CDR3 extends over 14 amino acids. Trimming removed 2 bases at V and 6 bases at J, with 14 bases between. The CDR3 is CASSYGLKLGEQYF. The CDR3 DNA is TGTGCCAGCAGTTACGGGCTCAAACTGGGCGAGCAGTACTTC.

The CDR3 here is CASSLWTSEYEQYF. In nucleotides, the CDR3 is TGTGCCAGCAGCTTATGGACTAGCGAATACGAGCAGTACTTC. J is TRBJ2-7 and V is TRBV7-9; 9 nucleotides line up with TRBD2. J lost 4 bases, V lost 2 bases, and 3 bases had no gene match. The length of the CDR3 is 14 residues. CDR1 and CDR2 from the germline V gene are SEHNR and FQNEAQ (reference sequence).

There are a few counts of this clonotype. This rearrangement joins TRBV20-1 to TRBJ2-5, with 14 bases aligning to TRBD2. Per germline, CDR1 DFQATT and CDR2 SNEGSKA (reference sequence). The V segment lost 4 bases and the J segment 13 bases; nucleotides outside the gene matches: 8. This CDR3 has 13 amino acids. This chain's CDR3 is CSATTSGRESPYF. DNA for the CDR3: TGCAGTGCTACGACTAGCGGGAGGGAAAGCCCGTACTTC.

The chain links TRBV6-2 or TRBV6-3 to TRBJ2-1; D gene unclear. This CDR3 has 14 residues. The ends were cut back, 0 bases at V and 7 bases at J, with 10 bases in the middle. Germline lookup yields CDR1 MNHEY and CDR2 SVGEGT. For the CDR3, the DNA is TGTGCCAGCAGTTACTCGAGTCCCAGGAATGAGCAGTTCTTC. Its protein is CASSYSSPRNEQFF.

This clonotype was picked up a small number of times. The genes are TRBV15 and TRBJ1-2, with D perhaps matching TRBD1 (5 bases). CDR1 and CDR2 (germline): LNHNV, YYDKDF (reference sequence). This CDR3 has 16 residues. The V and J ends lost 6 bases and 4 bases respectively, with 21 bases between them. Here the CDR3 DNA reads TGTGCCACCAGAGGGGTGAGAAGGTCCAAGGGCTATGGCTACACCTTC. It codes for CATRGVRRSKGYGYTF.

This chain uses TRBV6-2 or TRBV6-3 with TRBJ2-7; 7 nucleotides match TRBD2. Germline CDR1 MNHEY, CDR2 SVGEGT. The CDR3 loop spans 16 amino acids. V was clipped by 6 bases and J by 2 bases; unmatched bases: 13. CDR3 in DNA: TGTGCCAGCAGGATGCTTCCGGGGGGACTGACCTACGAGCAGTACTTC. As protein: CASRMLPGGLTYEQYF.

The chain employs TRBV9 and TRBJ2-1, with 12 bases matching TRBD2. V was clipped by 5 bases and J by 3 bases; unmatched bases: 9. The CDR3 runs 17 residues. CDR1 SGDLS and CDR2 YYNGEE come from the germline V gene. The CDR3 nucleotides are TGTGCCAGCAGTAAGACTAGCGGGAGCCCCTTCTACAATGAGCAGTTCTTC. Translation gives CASSKTSGSPFYNEQFF. Supplemented by reference TRBV9 and TRBJ2-1, the full variable domain reads DSGVTQTPKHLITATGQRVTLRCSPRSGDLSVYWYQQSLDQGLQFLIQYYNGEERAKGNILERFSAQQFPDLHSELNLSSLELGDSALYFCASSKTSGSPFYNEQFFGPGTRLTVL.

This clonotype showed up just a few times. V usage is TRBV4-2 and J usage is TRBJ2-3, with 9 bases lining up with TRBD2. The CDR3 is 15 residues long. V dropped 0 bases and J dropped 8; count of bases not matched to a gene: 6. Germline V lookup: CDR1 LGHNA, CDR2 YNFKEQ. The CDR3 protein is CASSQETRGGGTQYF. Written as DNA, the CDR3 is TGTGCCAGCAGCCAAGAAACGCGGGGGGGCGGTACGCAGTATTTT.

This clonotype was observed a handful of times. V usage is TRBV10-3 and J usage is TRBJ2-5, with TRBD1 as a possible D gene (6 bases). Trimming took 7 bases from V and 5 from J, leaving 11 bases between them. The germline gives CDR1 ENHRY, CDR2 SYGVKD. The CDR3 contains 12 residues. CDR3 nucleotides: TGTGCCATCAATTCAGGGGTGGAGACCCAGTACTTC. It is translated as CAINSGVETQYF.

The V gene is TRBV4-2, the J gene TRBJ2-2; D is ambiguous. V was cut by 2 bases and J by 3 bases, with 7 bases left in between. The germline CDR1 and CDR2 sequences are LGHNA and YNFKEQ. CDR3 length: 14 residues. CDR3 region: CASSQITDTGELFF. In nucleotides, the CDR3 is TGTGCCAGCAGCCAAATTACAGACACCGGGGAGCTGTTTTTT.

This clonotype was seen only a few times. The chain has TRBV29-1 and TRBJ2-7, with 14 nucleotides matching TRBD2. The germline gives CDR1 SQVTM, CDR2 ANQGSEA. After removal of 6 bases from V and 2 bases from J, the junction contained 3 bases not matched to a gene. The CDR3 runs 14 residues. CDR3 amino acids: CSVRLAGGPYEQYF. The CDR3 nucleotides read TGCAGCGTCAGACTAGCGGGAGGGCCCTACGAGCAGTACTTC.

This clonotype turned up a few times. The chain combines TRBV3-1 with TRBJ2-1; D call uncertain. Trimming stripped 0 bases from V and 6 bases from J, with 6 bases between. Germline V lookup: CDR1 LGHDT, CDR2 YNNKEL (reference sequence). The CDR3 sequence is 13 residues long. The chain's CDR3 is CASSQDFLNEQFF. The CDR3 region has the DNA TGTGCCAGCAGCCAAGACTTCCTCAATGAGCAGTTCTTC.

The chain uses TRBV2 and TRBJ2-1; 7 bases line up with TRBD2. The CDR3 has 13 residues. V trimming: 7 bases; J trimming: 3 bases; junction bases outside the gene matches: 3. Germline V gene lookup returns CDR1 SNHLY and CDR2 FYNNEI. Here the CDR3 DNA reads TGTGCCAGCACGGGGACTAACTACAATGAGCAGTTCTTC. This translates into CASTGTNYNEQFF.

This clonotype was seen a few times. The J gene is TRBJ1-6, the V gene TRBV7-6; D gene ambiguous. Trimming cost V 0 bases and J 7 bases, with 4 bases left between them. Germline CDR1 reads SGHVS; CDR2 reads FNYEAQ. This CDR3 contains 13 residues. The CDR3 nucleotides read TGTGCCAGCAGCTTAGCCAAGAATTCACCCCTCCACTTT. This translates into CASSLAKNSPLHF. The full variable domain, with the rest looked up from reference TRBV7-6 and TRBJ1-6, is GAGVSQSPRYKVTKRGQDVALRCDPISGHVSLYWYRQALGQGPEFLTYFNYEAQQDKSGLPNDRFSAERPEGSISTLTIQRTEQRDSAMYRCASSLAKNSPLHFGNGTRLTVT.

The sample holds a few counts of this clonotype. The V call is TRBV7-9, the J call TRBJ1-1, with D possibly matching TRBD1 (5 bases). V dropped 1 base and J dropped 1 base, with 13 bases sitting between them. This CDR3 is built from 16 residues. Germline V gene lookup returns CDR1 SEHNR and CDR2 FQNEAQ (reference sequence). The CDR3 protein is CASSLGGTHRNTEAFF. DNA for the CDR3: TGTGCCAGCAGCTTAGGGGGGACTCACCGGAACACTGAAGCTTTCTTT.